Presented here are 5 T cell receptor beta chains from one specimen sequenced in a study of cytomegalovirus exposure and HLA in healthy donors. The PCR made use of 60 Vbeta and 13 Jbeta primers. TCRdb's copy holds only in-frame clones and misses some; the assay was immunoSEQ multiplex PCR. The table lists fewer than 85,000 clones, 78% of them singletons. The specimen sequenced was PBMCs. The receptors come from a man aged 18 to 35 in good health and CMV-seropositive.

The gene calls are TRBV10-3 and TRBJ2-1; 10 nucleotides align to TRBD2. The CDR3 has 15 amino acids. V trimming: 8 bases; J trimming: 4 bases; junction bases outside the gene matches: 8. Germline V gene sequence: CDR1 ENHRY, CDR2 SYGVKD. CDR3 sequence (DNA): TGTGCCATCTCCTTGACTAGCGGGCTTTACAATGAGCAGTTCTTC. Translating gives CAISLTSGLYNEQFF.

The chain couples TRBV6-1 to TRBJ1-4; 7 bases are a match to TRBD1. The CDR3 has 13 residues. Germline loops: CDR1 MNHNS, CDR2 SASEGT. Trimming at V came to 5 bases and at J to 7 bases, leaving 4 bases not matched to a gene. The CDR3, as DNA: TGTGCCAGCAGTACAGGGGTTCTTGAAAAACTGTTTTTT. As protein: CASSTGVLEKLFF.

This clone appeared a few times. The gene calls are TRBV29-1 and TRBJ1-1; D gene ambiguous. Germline V gene data show CDR1 as SQVTM and CDR2 as ANQGSEA. CDR3 size: 8 residues. V lost 8 bases and J lost 7, with 5 bases in between. The CDR3 bases are TGCAGCACCAGTGAAGCTTTCTTT. Protein product: CSTSEAFF.

J is TRBJ2-1 and V is TRBV6-1, with a possible D match to TRBD1 (6 bases). CDR1 and CDR2 (germline): MNHNS, SASEGT. The V gene lost 6 bases and the J gene lost 7 bases, with 13 bases spanning the gap. The CDR3 length is 13 residues. CDR3 loop: CASSWGPGNEQFF. Written as DNA, the CDR3 is TGTGCCAGCAGCTGGGGGCCAGGGAATGAGCAGTTCTTC.

This clone was observed a few times. The chain combines TRBV5-6 with TRBJ2-1; TRBD2 agrees at 9 bases. V gave up 1 base and J gave up 7 bases; unmatched junction bases: 9. CDR1 and CDR2 (germline): SGHDT, YYEEEE. CDR3 size: 16 residues. The CDR3 loop reads CASSLRAGGVANEQFF. Written as DNA, the CDR3 is TGTGCCAGCAGCTTGAGAGCGGGAGGAGTAGCGAATGAGCAGTTCTTC.